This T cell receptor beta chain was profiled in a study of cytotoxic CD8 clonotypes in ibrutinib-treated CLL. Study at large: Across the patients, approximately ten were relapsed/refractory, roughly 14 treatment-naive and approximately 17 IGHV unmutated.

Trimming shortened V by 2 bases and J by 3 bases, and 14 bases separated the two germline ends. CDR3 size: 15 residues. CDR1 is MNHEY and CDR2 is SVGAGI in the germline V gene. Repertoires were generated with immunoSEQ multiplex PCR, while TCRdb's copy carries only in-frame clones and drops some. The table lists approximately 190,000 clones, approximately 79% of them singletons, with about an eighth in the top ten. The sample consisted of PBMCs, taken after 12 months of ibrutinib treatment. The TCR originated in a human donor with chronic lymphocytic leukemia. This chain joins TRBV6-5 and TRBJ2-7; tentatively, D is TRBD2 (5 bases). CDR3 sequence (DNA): TGTGCCAGCAGTTACGCAATGGGCGGGCGCTACGAGCAGTACTTC. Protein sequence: CASSYAMGGRYEQYF.